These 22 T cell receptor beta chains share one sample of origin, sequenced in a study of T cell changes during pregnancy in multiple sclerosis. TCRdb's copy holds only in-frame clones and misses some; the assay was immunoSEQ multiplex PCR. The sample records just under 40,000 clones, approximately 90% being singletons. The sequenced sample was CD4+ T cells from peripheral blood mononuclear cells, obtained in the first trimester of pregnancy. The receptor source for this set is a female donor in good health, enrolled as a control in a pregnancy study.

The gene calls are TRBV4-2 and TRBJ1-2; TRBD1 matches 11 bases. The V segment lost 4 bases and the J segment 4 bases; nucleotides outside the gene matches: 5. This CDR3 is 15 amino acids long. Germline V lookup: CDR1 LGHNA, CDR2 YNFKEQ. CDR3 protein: CASSPDGTGGYGYTF. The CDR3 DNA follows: TGTGCCAGCAGCCCCGACGGGACAGGGGGCTATGGCTACACCTTC.

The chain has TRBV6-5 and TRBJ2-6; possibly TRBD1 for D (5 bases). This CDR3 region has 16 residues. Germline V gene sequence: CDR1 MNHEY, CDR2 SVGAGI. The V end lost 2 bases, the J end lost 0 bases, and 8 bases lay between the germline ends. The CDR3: CASSYLDSSGANVLTF. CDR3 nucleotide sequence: TGTGCCAGCAGTTACCTTGACAGCTCTGGGGCCAACGTCCTGACTTTC.

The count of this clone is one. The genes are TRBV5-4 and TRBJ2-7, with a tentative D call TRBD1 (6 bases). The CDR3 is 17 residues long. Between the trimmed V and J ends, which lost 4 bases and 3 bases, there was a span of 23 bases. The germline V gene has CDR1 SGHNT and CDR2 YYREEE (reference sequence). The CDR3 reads CASSPYPRQEGGYEQYF. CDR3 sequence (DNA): TGTGCCAGCAGCCCCTACCCTAGACAGGAAGGTGGCTACGAGCAGTACTTC.

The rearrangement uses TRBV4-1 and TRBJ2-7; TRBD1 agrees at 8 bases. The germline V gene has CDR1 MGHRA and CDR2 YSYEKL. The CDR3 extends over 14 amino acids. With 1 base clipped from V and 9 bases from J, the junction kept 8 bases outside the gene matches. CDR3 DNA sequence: TGCGCCAGCAGCCAAGCCGGGACAGGCTTCGGGCAGTACTTC. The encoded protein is CASSQAGTGFGQYF.

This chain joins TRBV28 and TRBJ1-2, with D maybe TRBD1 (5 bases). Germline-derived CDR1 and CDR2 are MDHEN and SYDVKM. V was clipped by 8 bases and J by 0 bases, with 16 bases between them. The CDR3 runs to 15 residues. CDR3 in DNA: TGTGCCAGCGACGGGAGCTCGACAGCTAACTATGGCTACACCTTC. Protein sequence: CASDGSSTANYGYTF.

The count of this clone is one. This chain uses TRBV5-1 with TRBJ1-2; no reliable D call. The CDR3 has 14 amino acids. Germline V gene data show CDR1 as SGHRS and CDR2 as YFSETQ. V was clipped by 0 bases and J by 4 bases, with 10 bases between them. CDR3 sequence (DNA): TGCGCCAGCAGCTTGGGGACTGGAACCTATGGCTACACCTTC. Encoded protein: CASSLGTGTYGYTF.

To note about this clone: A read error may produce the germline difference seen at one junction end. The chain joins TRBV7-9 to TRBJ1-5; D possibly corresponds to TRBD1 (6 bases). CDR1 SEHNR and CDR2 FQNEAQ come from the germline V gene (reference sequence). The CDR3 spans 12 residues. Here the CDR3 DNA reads TGTGCCAGCAGCTTGGATGGGACAAAGTTGGATTTT. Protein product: CASSLDGTKLDF.

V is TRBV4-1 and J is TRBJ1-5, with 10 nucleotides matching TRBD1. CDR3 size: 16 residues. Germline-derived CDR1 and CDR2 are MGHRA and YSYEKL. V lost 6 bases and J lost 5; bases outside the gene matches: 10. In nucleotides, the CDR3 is TGCGCCAGCAGTCGACAGGGGGCTATGTTCGATCAGCCCCAGCATTTT. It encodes CASSRQGAMFDQPQHF.

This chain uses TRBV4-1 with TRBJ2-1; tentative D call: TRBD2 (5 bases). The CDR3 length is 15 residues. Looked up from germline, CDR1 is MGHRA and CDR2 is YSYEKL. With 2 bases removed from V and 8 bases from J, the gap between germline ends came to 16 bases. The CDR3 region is CASSQPGVPGDEQFF. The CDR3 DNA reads TGCGCCAGCAGCCAACCCGGGGTACCCGGGGATGAGCAGTTCTTC.

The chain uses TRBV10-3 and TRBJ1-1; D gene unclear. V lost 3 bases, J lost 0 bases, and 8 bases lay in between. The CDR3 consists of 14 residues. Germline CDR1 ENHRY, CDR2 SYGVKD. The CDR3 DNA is TGTGCCATCAGTGAACAGAGCATGAACACTGAAGCTTTCTTT. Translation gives CAISEQSMNTEAFF.

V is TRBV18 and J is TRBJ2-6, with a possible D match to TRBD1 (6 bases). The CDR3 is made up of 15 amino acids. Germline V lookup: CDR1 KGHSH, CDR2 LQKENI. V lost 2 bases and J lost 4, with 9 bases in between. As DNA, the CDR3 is TGTGCCAGCTCACCAACAGGGTCAGGGGCCAACGTCCTGACTTTC. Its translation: CASSPTGSGANVLTF. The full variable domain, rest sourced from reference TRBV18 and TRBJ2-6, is NAGVMQNPRHLVRRRGQEARLRCSPMKGHSHVYWYRQLPEEGLKFMVYLQKENIIDESGMPKERFSAEFPKEGPSILRIQQVVRGDSAAYFCASSPTGSGANVLTFGAGSRLTVL.

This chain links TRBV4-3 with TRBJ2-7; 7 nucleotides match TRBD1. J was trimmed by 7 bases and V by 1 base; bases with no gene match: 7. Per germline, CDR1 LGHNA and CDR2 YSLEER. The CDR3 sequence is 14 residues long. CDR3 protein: CASSQGTGPGEQYF. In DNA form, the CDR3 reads TGCGCCAGCAGCCAAGGGACAGGACCAGGAGAGCAGTACTTC.

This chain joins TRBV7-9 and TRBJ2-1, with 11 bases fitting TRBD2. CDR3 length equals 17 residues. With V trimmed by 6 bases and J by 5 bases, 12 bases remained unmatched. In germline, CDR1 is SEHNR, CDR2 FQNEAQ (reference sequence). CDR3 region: CASRAPPRLAGNNEQFF. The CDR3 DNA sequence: TGTGCCAGCAGAGCACCGCCGCGACTAGCGGGGAACAATGAGCAGTTCTTC.

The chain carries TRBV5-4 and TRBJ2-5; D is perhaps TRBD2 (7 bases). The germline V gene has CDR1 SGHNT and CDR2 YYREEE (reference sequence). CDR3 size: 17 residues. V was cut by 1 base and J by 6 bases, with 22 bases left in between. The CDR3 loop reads CASSLSLLQGREKTQYF. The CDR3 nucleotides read TGTGCCAGCAGCTTGTCCCTGCTTCAGGGGAGGGAAAAGACCCAGTACTTC.

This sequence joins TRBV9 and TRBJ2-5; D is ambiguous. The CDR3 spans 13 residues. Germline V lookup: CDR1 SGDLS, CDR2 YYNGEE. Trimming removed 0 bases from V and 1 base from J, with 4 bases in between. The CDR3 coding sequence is TGTGCCAGCAGCGTAGCTCTCCAAGAGACCCAGTACTTC. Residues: CASSVALQETQYF.

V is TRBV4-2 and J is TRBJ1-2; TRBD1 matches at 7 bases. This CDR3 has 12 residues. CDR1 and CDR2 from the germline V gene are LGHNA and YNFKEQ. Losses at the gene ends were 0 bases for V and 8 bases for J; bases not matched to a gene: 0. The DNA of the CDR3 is TGTGCCAGCAGCCAAGAAGGGGGCGGCTACACCTTC. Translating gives CASSQEGGGYTF.

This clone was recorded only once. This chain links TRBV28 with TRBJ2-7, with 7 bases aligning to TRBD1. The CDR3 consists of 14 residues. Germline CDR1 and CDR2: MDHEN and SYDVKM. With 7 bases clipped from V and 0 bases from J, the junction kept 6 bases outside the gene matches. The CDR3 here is CASTKTGSSYEQYF. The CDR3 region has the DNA TGTGCCAGCACCAAGACAGGGAGCTCCTACGAGCAGTACTTC. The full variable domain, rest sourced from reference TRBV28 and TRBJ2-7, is DVKVTQSSRYLVKRTGEKVFLECVQDMDHENMFWYRQDPGLGLRLIYFSYDVKMKEKGDIPEGYSVSREKKERFSLILESASTNQTSMYLCASTKTGSSYEQYFGPGTRLTVT.

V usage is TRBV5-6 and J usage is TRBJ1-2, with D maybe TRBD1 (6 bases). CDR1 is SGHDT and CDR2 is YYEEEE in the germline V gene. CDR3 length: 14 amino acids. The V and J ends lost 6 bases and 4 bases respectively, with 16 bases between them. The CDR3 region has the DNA TGTGCCAGCAACCCTCAGGGGTATTCCTATGGCTACACCTTC. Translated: CASNPQGYSYGYTF.

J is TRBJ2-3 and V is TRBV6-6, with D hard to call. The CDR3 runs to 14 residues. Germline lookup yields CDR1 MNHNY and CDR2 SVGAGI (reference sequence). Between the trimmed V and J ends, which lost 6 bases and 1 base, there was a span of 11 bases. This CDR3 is CASSSRTGTDTQYF. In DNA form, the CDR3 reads TGTGCCAGCAGCTCGCGAACGGGCACAGATACGCAGTATTTT.

CDR3 DNA sequence: TGTGCCAGCAGCTTAGGGACTAGCGGGGGGCGGAGTGAGCAGTACTTC. This gives the protein CASSLGTSGGRSEQYF. The rearrangement joins TRBV7-6 to TRBJ2-7; 14 bases are a match to TRBD2. CDR3 length: 16 amino acids. From germline, CDR1 is SGHVS and CDR2 FNYEAQ. Unmatched junction bases numbered 6, after V lost 1 base and J lost 7 bases.

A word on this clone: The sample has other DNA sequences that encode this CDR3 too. CDR3 loop: CASSVGGQGAEAFF. DNA of the CDR3: TGTGCCAGCAGCGTAGGAGGACAGGGCGCTGAAGCTTTCTTT. The gene calls are TRBV9 and TRBJ1-1; the match to TRBD1 covers 8 bases. Losses at the gene ends were 0 bases for V and 6 bases for J; bases not matched to a gene: 4. This CDR3 has 14 amino acids. Germline loops: CDR1 SGDLS, CDR2 YYNGEE.

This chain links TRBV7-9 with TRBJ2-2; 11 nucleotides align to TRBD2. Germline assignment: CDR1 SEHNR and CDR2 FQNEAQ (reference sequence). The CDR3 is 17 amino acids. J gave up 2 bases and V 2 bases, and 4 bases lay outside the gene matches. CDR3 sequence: CASSLRGLAVNTGELFF. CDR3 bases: TGTGCCAGCAGCTTACGGGGACTAGCGGTTAACACCGGGGAGCTGTTTTTT. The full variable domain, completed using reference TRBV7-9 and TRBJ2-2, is DTGVSQNPRHKITKRGQNVTFRCDPISEHNRLYWYRQTLGQGPEFLTYFQNEAQLEKSRLLSDRFSAERPKGSFSTLEIQRTEQGDSAMYLCASSLRGLAVNTGELFFGEGSRLTVL.